Listed below are T cell receptor beta chains from one sample, sequenced in a study of blood T cell repertoires in COVID-19. Sequencing was performed with immunoSEQ multiplex PCR; in TCRdb, only in-frame clones are kept and a portion is missing. The table shows 100,000 to 150,000 clones, with around 83% occurring only once. Sequencing input: peripheral blood. The receptor set was obtained from a man of 80 years or more with active or convalescent COVID-19. The CDR3 runs from the conserved cysteine through the conserved F or W. D genes are given only for firm matches. Rows may omit the clone size; those that give it use once, few, many or a size class.

j_gene,abundance,v_gene,d_gene,CDR3nt,CDR3aa
TRBJ2-7,few,TRBV30,-,TGTGCCTGGAGTGTAACCCTAGCAAACGAGCAGTACTTC,CAWSVTLANEQYF
TRBJ2-5,-,TRBV3-1/TRBV3-2,-,TGTGCCAGCAGCCTCAGGGAGACCCAGTACTTC,CASSLRETQYF
TRBJ1-1,-,TRBV18,-,TGTGCCAGCTCACTTGGGACATCTAACACTGAAGCTTTCTTT,CASSLGTSNTEAFF
TRBJ2-7,-,TRBV5-6,-,TGTGCCAGCAGCTTGGCCCCCTGGGACAAGCGTCGTGAGCAGTACTTC,CASSLAPWDKRREQYF
TRBJ1-1,few,TRBV6-2/TRBV6-3,-,TGTGCCAGCAGCCTCTCGACAGTACCAAACACTGAAGCTTTCTTT,CASSLSTVPNTEAFF
TRBJ2-5,-,TRBV2,-,TGTGCCAGCAGTGAAGGGGGGCTGGAGACCCAGTACTTC,CASSEGGLETQYF
TRBJ2-2,-,TRBV28,-,TGTGCCATTAACAGGGTGGGCAGCGGGGAGCTGTTTTTT,CAINRVGSGELFF
TRBJ2-7,-,TRBV19,TRBD1,TGTGCCACCCGGAGCGGACAGGGGTTCTACGAGCAGTACTTC,CATRSGQGFYEQYF
TRBJ1-1,-,TRBV19,TRBD1,TGTGCCAGCACTAGGACAGGGGGAAGTCTTTTGGGCACTGAAGCTTTCTTT,CASTRTGGSLLGTEAFF
TRBJ2-3,-,TRBV19,-,TGTGCCAGTAGTATGCGAGACACAGATACGCAGTATTTT,CASSMRDTDTQYF
TRBJ1-5,once,TRBV28,-,TGTGCCAGCGGGGGAGGGACTCAGGGAGATCAGCCCCAGCATTTT,CASGGGTQGDQPQHF
TRBJ1-3,-,TRBV4-3,-,TGCGCCAGCAGCCAACCTGGGGGGGCCCTCTCTGGAAACACCATATATTTT,CASSQPGGALSGNTIYF
TRBJ2-3,-,TRBV7-2,-,TGTGCCAGCAGCTTACCGGGTAGGAGTAGAGATACGCAGTATTTT,CASSLPGRSRDTQYF
TRBJ1-2,-,TRBV6-2/TRBV6-3,-,TGTGCCAGCAGCCAGGATCTAGGCTATGGCTACACCTTC,CASSQDLGYGYTF
TRBJ1-2,-,TRBV21-1,-,TGTGCCAGCAGCAAACTTGTAAGGGGATACTATGGCTACACCTTC,CASSKLVRGYYGYTF
TRBJ2-1,-,TRBV10-3,-,TGTGCCACCTCCCGACAGGGAGGAGACAATGAGCAGTTCTTC,CATSRQGGDNEQFF
TRBJ2-1,-,TRBV6-2/TRBV6-3,TRBD2,TGTGCCAGCAGTTCCCAACTAGCGGGGGTATCCCAGTTCTTC,CASSSQLAGVSQFF
TRBJ1-4,-,TRBV29-1,-,TGCAGCGTTGAAGATCTATCCGGGGCTAATGAAAAACTGTTTTTT,CSVEDLSGANEKLFF
TRBJ1-5,-,TRBV18,TRBD1,TGTGCCAGCTCAGTGGACAGGGGGCGATCACAGCCCCAGCATTTT,CASSVDRGRSQPQHF
TRBJ1-1,-,TRBV30,-,TGTGCCTGGGCCCTGGGACAGAACACTGAAGCTTTCTTT,CAWALGQNTEAFF
TRBJ2-7,-,TRBV2,-,TGTGCCAGCAGTGAGCAGGGCCTACCCGGCGAGCAGTACTTC,CASSEQGLPGEQYF
TRBJ1-5,-,TRBV19,-,TGTGCCAGTAGTATCTGGGCAGAAATCAATCAGCCCCAGCATTTT,CASSIWAEINQPQHF
TRBJ2-5,-,TRBV2,TRBD2,TGTGCCAGCAACGGACTAGCGGGGGGGCTGGAGACCCAGTACTTC,CASNGLAGGLETQYF
TRBJ1-2,-,TRBV18,-,TGTGCCAGCTCACCGGCCAGCGGATATGGCTACACCTTC,CASSPASGYGYTF
TRBJ1-6,once,TRBV9,-,TGTGCCAGCAGCGATCCAGATTCACCCCTCCACTTT,CASSDPDSPLHF
TRBJ2-7,-,TRBV6-2/TRBV6-3,TRBD2,TGTGCCAGCAGTCGCCCGACTAGCGGGGGGGCCCACGAGCAGTACTTC,CASSRPTSGGAHEQYF
TRBJ2-7,-,TRBV5-5,-,TGTGCCAGCAGCTTGGAGTGGCAGGGGTTCTACGAGCAGTACTTC,CASSLEWQGFYEQYF
TRBJ2-1,-,TRBV11-3,TRBD2,TGTGCCAGCAGCTTAGATTCGACTAGCGGGTCCTACAATGAGCAGTTCTTC,CASSLDSTSGSYNEQFF
TRBJ2-7,-,TRBV11-2,-,TGTGCCAGCAGCCCCCTGGCCGGAGCCTTAGTGCAGTACTTC,CASSPLAGALVQYF
TRBJ1-2,-,TRBV5-1,-,TGCGCCAGCAGCTTGTCAGGGATCGATGGCTACACCTTC,CASSLSGIDGYTF
TRBJ1-2,-,TRBV11-2,-,TGTGCCAGCAGCCCCGGTTCCACCCATGGCTACACCTTC,CASSPGSTHGYTF
TRBJ1-3,-,TRBV6-6,TRBD1,TGTGCCAGCAGTCTCGACAGGGGGGAATCTGGAAACACCATATATTTT,CASSLDRGESGNTIYF
TRBJ2-1,-,TRBV10-3,TRBD2,TGTGCCATCAGTGCTTTGGGGACGGGCGGGGGTGAGCAGTTCTTC,CAISALGTGGGEQFF
TRBJ1-5,-,TRBV4-1,-,TGCGCCAGCAGCCAACCCGGACAGCTTAATCAGCCCCAGCATTTT,CASSQPGQLNQPQHF
TRBJ1-5,-,TRBV3-1/TRBV3-2,-,TGTGCCAGCAGCCAAGGGACAGCGAGGCTTGTTTTT,CASSQGTARLVF